The rows below give T cell receptor beta chains drawn from one sample of a study of control samples from healthy donors and cancer patients. Sequencing used immunoSEQ multiplex PCR; TCRdb keeps in-frame clones, though not all of them. The sample consists of over 60,000 clones, 70% to 90% of them appearing once. Sample: PBMCs. The source is a woman aged 55-70 years with head and neck cancer. CDR3s include the opening cysteine and the closing phenylalanine or tryptophan. A D gene is named only where the DNA matches it firmly. Clone size, where shown, is once, few, many, or a class for clones that have expanded.

d_call	v_call	clone_size	cdr3_length	j_call	cdr3_nt	cdr3_aa
TRBD2	TRBV20-1	-	17	TRBJ2-7	TGCAGTGCTAGTCCCGGTTTGAAGACTAGCGGAACCTACGAGCAGTACTTC	CSASPGLKTSGTYEQYF
-	TRBV20-1	once	11	TRBJ2-7	TGCAGTGCTAGAAGGACGGGGGAGCAGTACTTC	CSARRTGEQYF
-	TRBV15	few	15	TRBJ1-2	TGTGCCACCAGCAGTGATAATGGGGGGTTTCGTGGCTACACCTTC	CATSSDNGGFRGYTF
TRBD1	TRBV7-2	-	13	TRBJ2-7	TGTGCCAGCAGCTTGGACAGGGGGGACGAGCAGTACTTC	CASSLDRGDEQYF
TRBD2	TRBV10-3	-	15	TRBJ2-1	TGTGCCATCAGCTTGACTAGCGGGGCAAACAATGAGCAGTTCTTC	CAISLTSGANNEQFF
TRBD2	TRBV18	-	15	TRBJ2-1	TGTGCCAGCTCACCATTGCTAGCGGGAGGTTTTGAGCAGTTCTTC	CASSPLLAGGFEQFF
-	TRBV7-8	once	13	TRBJ2-5	TGTGCCAGCAGCTTAGCGGGCAGAGAGACCCAGTACTTC	CASSLAGRETQYF
TRBD2	TRBV4-1	few	18	TRBJ2-6	TGCGCCAGCAGCCAAGATCTAGCGGGAGGGCCTGGGGCCAACGTCCTGACTTTC	CASSQDLAGGPGANVLTF
-	TRBV7-3	-	13	TRBJ1-5	TGTGCCAGCAGCTCAGGACCAAATCAGCCCCAGCATTTT	CASSSGPNQPQHF
-	TRBV3-1/TRBV3-2	-	15	TRBJ2-7	TGTGCCAGCAGCCGGGTGGATCGGGGACCCTACGAGCAGTACTTC	CASSRVDRGPYEQYF
-	TRBV15	-	12	TRBJ1-6	TGTGCCACCAGCCCTAATTCAGGACCCCTCCACTTT	CATSPNSGPLHF
-	TRBV4-1	-	15	TRBJ2-3	TGCGCCAGCAGCCAAGATGGGACTCGCACAGATACGCAGTATTTT	CASSQDGTRTDTQYF
TRBD2	TRBV5-1	-	15	TRBJ2-5	TGCGCCAGCACCGGGACTAGCGGGAGACAAGAGACCCAGTACTTC	CASTGTSGRQETQYF
-	TRBV7-9	-	13	TRBJ2-7	TGTGCCAGCAGCTCCGGGACCGGCTACGAGCAGTACTTC	CASSSGTGYEQYF
-	TRBV3-1/TRBV3-2	-	14	TRBJ1-1	TGTGCCAGCAGCCAGCTTCAAGGGGAATCTGAAGCTTTCTTT	CASSQLQGESEAFF
TRBD1	TRBV29-1	-	17	TRBJ1-6	TGCAGCGTTCCCAAGACAGGGCAAGTGATGTTTAATTCACCCCTCCACTTT	CSVPKTGQVMFNSPLHF
-	TRBV6-6	-	13	TRBJ2-7	TGTGCCAGCAGTCCCGGGAACCCCTACGAGCAGTACTTC	CASSPGNPYEQYF
TRBD1	TRBV3-1/TRBV3-2	once	15	TRBJ1-4	TGTGCCAGCAGCCCCAGGGACAGGGTGGGGGAAAAACTGTTTTTT	CASSPRDRVGEKLFF
TRBD1	TRBV25-1	-	14	TRBJ1-2	TGTGCCAGCAAAAGGGACAGACGGGATGAAGGCTACACCTTC	CASKRDRRDEGYTF
-	TRBV5-5	-	16	TRBJ2-7	TGTGCCAGCAGCTTCAGCTCAAGGGCCTCGGTATACGAGCAGTACTTC	CASSFSSRASVYEQYF
-	TRBV19	-	16	TRBJ1-1	TGTGCCAGTAGTATAGGGGCGGGGGGCATGAACACTGAAGCTTTCTTT	CASSIGAGGMNTEAFF
TRBD1	TRBV10-1	once	16	TRBJ2-4	TGCGCCAGCAGTGCGGGGGATCGACAGGGGGAAAACATTCAGTACTTC	CASSAGDRQGENIQYF
-	TRBV12-3/TRBV12-4	-	13	TRBJ2-1	TGTGCCAGCAGTCCCTGGGTAACGGGGGAGCAGTTCTTC	CASSPWVTGEQFF
-	TRBV11-2	-	13	TRBJ2-3	TGTGCCAGCAGCACCGGGACTCCAGATACGCAGTATTTT	CASSTGTPDTQYF
-	TRBV6-6	-	14	TRBJ1-5	TGTGCCAGCAGTTACTCGATTTCGGATCAGCCCCAGCATTTT	CASSYSISDQPQHF
-	TRBV30	-	14	TRBJ1-1	TGTGCCTGGAGTGAAATGCAGGGTCGCACTGAAGCTTTCTTT	CAWSEMQGRTEAFF
-	TRBV2	once	14	TRBJ1-4	TGTGCCAGCAGATGGGCCCGGGGACAAGAAAAACTGTTTTTT	CASRWARGQEKLFF
-	TRBV5-4	-	13	TRBJ2-3	TGTGCCAGCAGCTTGCCCGGCACAGATACGCAGTATTTT	CASSLPGTDTQYF
-	TRBV6-5	once	12	TRBJ2-1	TGTGCCAGCAGTCTACCCCGGGTTGAGCAGTTCTTC	CASSLPRVEQFF
-	TRBV12-5	-	12	TRBJ2-5	TGTGCTAGTGGTTTCGACAAGGGGACCCAGTACTTC	CASGFDKGTQYF
-	TRBV20-1	-	12	TRBJ2-3	TGCAGTGCTAGTTTGCCCTCAGATACGCAGTATTTT	CSASLPSDTQYF
-	TRBV19	-	13	TRBJ1-4	TGTGCCAGTAGTATACGGACCGATGAAAAACTGTTTTTT	CASSIRTDEKLFF
-	TRBV27	-	11	TRBJ2-1	TGTGCCAGCAGTTCCAACTATGAGCAGTTCTTC	CASSSNYEQFF
-	TRBV3-1/TRBV3-2	-	14	TRBJ1-5	TGTGCCAGCAGCCAAGACAGCGGAGATCAGCCCCAGCATTTT	CASSQDSGDQPQHF
-	TRBV29-1	-	13	TRBJ1-5	TGCAGCGTTGAGGGACCAAACGGGGAGCCCCAGCATTTT	CSVEGPNGEPQHF
-	TRBV19	-	14	TRBJ1-1	TGTGCCAGTAGCAACCAGGGAGTTAAGACTGAAGCTTTCTTT	CASSNQGVKTEAFF
-	TRBV9	once	16	TRBJ1-3	TGTGCCAGCAGCGCCAGTTGGGCCCACACTGGAAACACCATATATTTT	CASSASWAHTGNTIYF